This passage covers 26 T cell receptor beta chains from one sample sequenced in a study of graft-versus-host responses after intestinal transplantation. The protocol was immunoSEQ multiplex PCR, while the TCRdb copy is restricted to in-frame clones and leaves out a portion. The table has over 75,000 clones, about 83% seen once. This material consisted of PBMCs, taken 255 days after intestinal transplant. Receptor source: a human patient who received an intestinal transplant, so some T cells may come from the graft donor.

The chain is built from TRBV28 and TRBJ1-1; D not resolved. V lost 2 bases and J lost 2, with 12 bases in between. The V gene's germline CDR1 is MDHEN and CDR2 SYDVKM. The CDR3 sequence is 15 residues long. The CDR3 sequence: CASSLELGRNTEAFF. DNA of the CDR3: TGTGCCAGCAGTTTAGAGCTGGGGAGAAACACTGAAGCTTTCTTT. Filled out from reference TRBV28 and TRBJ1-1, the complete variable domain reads DVKVTQSSRYLVKRTGEKVFLECVQDMDHENMFWYRQDPGLGLRLIYFSYDVKMKEKGDIPEGYSVSREKKERFSLILESASTNQTSMYLCASSLELGRNTEAFFGQGTRLTVV.

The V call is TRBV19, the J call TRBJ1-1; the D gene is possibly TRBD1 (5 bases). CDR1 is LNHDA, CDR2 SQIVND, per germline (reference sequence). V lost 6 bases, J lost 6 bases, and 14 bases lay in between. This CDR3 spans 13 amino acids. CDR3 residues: CASSNAQGSEAFF. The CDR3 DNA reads TGTGCCAGTAGCAACGCCCAGGGCTCTGAAGCTTTCTTT.

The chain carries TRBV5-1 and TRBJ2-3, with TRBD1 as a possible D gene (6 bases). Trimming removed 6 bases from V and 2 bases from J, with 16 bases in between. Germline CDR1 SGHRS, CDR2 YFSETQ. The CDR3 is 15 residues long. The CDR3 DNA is TGCGCCAGCACATCCTCAGGGGCCCCCACAGATACGCAGTATTTT. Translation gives CASTSSGAPTDTQYF.

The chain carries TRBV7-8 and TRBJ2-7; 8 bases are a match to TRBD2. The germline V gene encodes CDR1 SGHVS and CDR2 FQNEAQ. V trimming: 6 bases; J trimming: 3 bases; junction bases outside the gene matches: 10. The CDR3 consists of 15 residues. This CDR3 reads CASSSGGVGRYEQYF. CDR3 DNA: TGTGCCAGCAGTTCCGGGGGGGTTGGTCGCTACGAGCAGTACTTC.

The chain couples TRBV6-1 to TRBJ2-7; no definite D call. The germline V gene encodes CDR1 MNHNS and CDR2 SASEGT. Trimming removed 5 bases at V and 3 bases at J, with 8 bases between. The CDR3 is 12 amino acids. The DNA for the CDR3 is TGTGCCAGCAGTCAGACCCGCTACGAGCAGTACTTC. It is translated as CASSQTRYEQYF.

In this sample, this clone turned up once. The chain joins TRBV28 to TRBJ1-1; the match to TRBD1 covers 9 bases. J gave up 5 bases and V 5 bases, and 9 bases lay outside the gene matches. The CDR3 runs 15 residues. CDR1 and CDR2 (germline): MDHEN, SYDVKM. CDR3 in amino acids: CASSPPDRGWTEAFF. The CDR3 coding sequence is TGTGCCAGCAGTCCCCCGGACAGGGGTTGGACTGAAGCTTTCTTT.

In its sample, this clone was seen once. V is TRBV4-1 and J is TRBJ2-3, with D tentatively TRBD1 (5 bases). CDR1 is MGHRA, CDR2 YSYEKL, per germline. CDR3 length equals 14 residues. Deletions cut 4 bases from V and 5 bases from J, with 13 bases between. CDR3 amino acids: CASSLSARGDTQYF. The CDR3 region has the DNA TGCGCCAGCAGCCTTTCCGCTAGGGGAGATACGCAGTATTTT.

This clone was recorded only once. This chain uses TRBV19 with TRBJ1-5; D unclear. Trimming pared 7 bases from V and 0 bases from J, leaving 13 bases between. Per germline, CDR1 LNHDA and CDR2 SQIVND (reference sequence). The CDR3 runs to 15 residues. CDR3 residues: CASTTGVYSNQPQHF. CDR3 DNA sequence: TGTGCCAGTACCACCGGGGTCTATAGCAATCAGCCCCAGCATTTT.

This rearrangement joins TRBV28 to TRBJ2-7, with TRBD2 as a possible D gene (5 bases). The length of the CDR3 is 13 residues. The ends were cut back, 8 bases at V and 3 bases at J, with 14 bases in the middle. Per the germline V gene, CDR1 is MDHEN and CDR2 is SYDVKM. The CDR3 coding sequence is TGTGCCAGCGAGAAGGCGGGTTACTACGAGCAGTACTTC. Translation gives CASEKAGYYEQYF.

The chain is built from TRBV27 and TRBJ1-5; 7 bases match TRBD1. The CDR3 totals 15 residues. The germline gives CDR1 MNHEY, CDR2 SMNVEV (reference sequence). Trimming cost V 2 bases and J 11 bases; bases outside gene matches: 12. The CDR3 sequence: CASSLRRGPQVAQHF. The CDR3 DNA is TGTGCCAGCAGTTTACGGAGGGGGCCTCAAGTAGCCCAGCATTTT.

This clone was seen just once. CDR3 loop: CASSLGAYNEQFF. CDR3 bases: TGTGCCAGCAGCTTAGGAGCCTACAATGAGCAGTTCTTC. The V and J genes are TRBV5-4 and TRBJ2-1; no reliable D call. There are 13 residues in the CDR3. V was shortened by 2 bases and J by 2 bases, with 5 bases between the two germline ends. From germline, CDR1 is SGHNT and CDR2 YYREEE (reference sequence).

This CDR3 is CASTAVGQNTEAFF. In nucleotides, the CDR3 is TGCGCCAGCACCGCAGTCGGACAAAACACTGAAGCTTTCTTT. This chain joins TRBV5-1 and TRBJ1-1, with D possibly being TRBD1 (5 bases). The CDR3 is made up of 14 amino acids. CDR1 SGHRS and CDR2 YFSETQ come from the germline V gene. V lost 6 bases, J lost 2 bases, and 14 bases lay in between.

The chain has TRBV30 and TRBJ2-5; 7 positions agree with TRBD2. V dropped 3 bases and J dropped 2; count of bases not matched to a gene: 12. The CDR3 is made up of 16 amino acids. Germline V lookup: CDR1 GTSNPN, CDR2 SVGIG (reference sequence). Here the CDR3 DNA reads TGTGCCTGGAGCGCCATCCTAGTGGGGGGGCAAGAGACCCAGTACTTC. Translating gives CAWSAILVGGQETQYF.

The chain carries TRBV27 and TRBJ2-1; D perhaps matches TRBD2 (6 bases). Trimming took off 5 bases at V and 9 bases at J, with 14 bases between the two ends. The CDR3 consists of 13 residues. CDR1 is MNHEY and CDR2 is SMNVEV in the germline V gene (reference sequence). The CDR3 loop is CASSGGYPGEQFF. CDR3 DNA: TGTGCCAGCAGTGGGGGGTACCCGGGTGAGCAGTTCTTC.

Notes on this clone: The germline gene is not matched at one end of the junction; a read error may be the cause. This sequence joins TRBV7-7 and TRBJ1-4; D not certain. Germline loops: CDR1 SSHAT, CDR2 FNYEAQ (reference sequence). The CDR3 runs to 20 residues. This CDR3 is CASSLPGFTPIETTNEKLFF. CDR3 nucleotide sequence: TGTGCTAGCAGCTTACCCGGCTTTACCCCGATCGAGACAACTAATGAAAAACTGTTTTTT.

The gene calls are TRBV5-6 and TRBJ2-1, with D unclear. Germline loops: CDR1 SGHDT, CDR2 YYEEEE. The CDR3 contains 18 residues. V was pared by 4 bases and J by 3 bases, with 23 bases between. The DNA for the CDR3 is TGTGCCAGCAGCGTGCGGCCCATTCCGCCTTGGATCTACAATGAGCAGTTCTTC. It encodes CASSVRPIPPWIYNEQFF.

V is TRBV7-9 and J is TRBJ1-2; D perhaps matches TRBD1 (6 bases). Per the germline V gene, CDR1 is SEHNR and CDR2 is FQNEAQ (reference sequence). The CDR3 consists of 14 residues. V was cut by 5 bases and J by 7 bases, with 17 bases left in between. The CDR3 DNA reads TGTGCCAGCAGCGATCCGATGGGGGCGGGTGGCTACACCTTC. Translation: CASSDPMGAGGYTF.

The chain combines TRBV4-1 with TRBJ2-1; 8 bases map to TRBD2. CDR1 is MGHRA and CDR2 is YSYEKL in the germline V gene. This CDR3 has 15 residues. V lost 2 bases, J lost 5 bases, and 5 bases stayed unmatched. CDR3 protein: CASSQSGGANNEQFF. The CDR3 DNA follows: TGCGCCAGCAGCCAATCGGGGGGGGCCAACAATGAGCAGTTCTTC.

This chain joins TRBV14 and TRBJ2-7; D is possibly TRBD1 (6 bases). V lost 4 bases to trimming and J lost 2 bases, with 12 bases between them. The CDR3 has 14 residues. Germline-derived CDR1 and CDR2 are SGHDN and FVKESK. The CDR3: CASSRQGSPYEQYF. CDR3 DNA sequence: TGTGCCAGCAGCCGTCAGGGGTCTCCCTACGAGCAGTACTTC.

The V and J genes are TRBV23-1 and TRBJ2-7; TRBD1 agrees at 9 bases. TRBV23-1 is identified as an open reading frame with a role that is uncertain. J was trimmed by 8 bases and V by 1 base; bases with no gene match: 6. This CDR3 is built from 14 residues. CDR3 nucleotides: TGCGCCAGCAGTCAATGGACAGGGGAGGGGAAGCAGTACGTC. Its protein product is CASSQWTGEGKQYV.

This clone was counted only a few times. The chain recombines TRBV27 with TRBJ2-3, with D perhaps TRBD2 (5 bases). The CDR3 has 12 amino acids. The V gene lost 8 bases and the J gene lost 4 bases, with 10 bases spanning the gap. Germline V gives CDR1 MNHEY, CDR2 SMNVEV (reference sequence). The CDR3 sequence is CASGESADTQYF. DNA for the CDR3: TGTGCCAGCGGGGAGTCTGCAGATACGCAGTATTTT.

CDR3 coding DNA: TGTGCCAGCAGCTTAGGGGATTTCTATGGCTACACCTTC. It yields the protein CASSLGDFYGYTF. V gene TRBV11-2 combines with J gene TRBJ1-2; D is uncertain. The germline V gene encodes CDR1 SGHAT and CDR2 FQNNGV. CDR3 length: 13 amino acids. V was shortened by 1 base and J by 4 bases, with 7 bases between the two germline ends.

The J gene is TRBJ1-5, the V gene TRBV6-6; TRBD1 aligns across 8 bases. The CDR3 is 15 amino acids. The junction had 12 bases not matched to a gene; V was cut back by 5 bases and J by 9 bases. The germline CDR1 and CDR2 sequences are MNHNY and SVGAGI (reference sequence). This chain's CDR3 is CASSQPGQGERPQHF. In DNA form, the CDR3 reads TGTGCCAGCAGTCAGCCTGGACAGGGAGAAAGGCCCCAGCATTTT.

The CDR3 DNA reads as TGTGCCAGCAGCCAAGCCCCCGGGGTCGGGTACGAGCAGTACTTC. It is translated as CASSQAPGVGYEQYF. V usage is TRBV7-6 and J usage is TRBJ2-7; the D gene is possibly TRBD2 (5 bases). V was pared by 5 bases and J by 4 bases, with 18 bases between. Germline V lookup: CDR1 SGHVS, CDR2 FNYEAQ. This CDR3 is built from 15 residues.

The CDR3 DNA sequence: TGTGCCAGCAGTCCGCTTCCTGGAACCGGGGAGCTGTTTTTT. It codes for CASSPLPGTGELFF. The chain uses TRBV27 and TRBJ2-2; D is ambiguous. Trimming removed 5 bases from V and 5 bases from J, with 12 bases in between. This CDR3 region has 14 residues. CDR1 and CDR2 (germline): MNHEY, SMNVEV (reference sequence).

The chain's CDR3 is CASRGGDSYEQYV. The CDR3 DNA sequence: TGTGCCAGCAGGGGTGGGGACTCCTACGAGCAGTACGTC. This chain joins TRBV27 and TRBJ2-7; D is undetermined. The CDR3 sequence is 13 residues long. Germline V CDR1 and CDR2: MNHEY, SMNVEV (reference sequence). V lost 6 bases, J lost 0 bases, and 9 bases lay in between.